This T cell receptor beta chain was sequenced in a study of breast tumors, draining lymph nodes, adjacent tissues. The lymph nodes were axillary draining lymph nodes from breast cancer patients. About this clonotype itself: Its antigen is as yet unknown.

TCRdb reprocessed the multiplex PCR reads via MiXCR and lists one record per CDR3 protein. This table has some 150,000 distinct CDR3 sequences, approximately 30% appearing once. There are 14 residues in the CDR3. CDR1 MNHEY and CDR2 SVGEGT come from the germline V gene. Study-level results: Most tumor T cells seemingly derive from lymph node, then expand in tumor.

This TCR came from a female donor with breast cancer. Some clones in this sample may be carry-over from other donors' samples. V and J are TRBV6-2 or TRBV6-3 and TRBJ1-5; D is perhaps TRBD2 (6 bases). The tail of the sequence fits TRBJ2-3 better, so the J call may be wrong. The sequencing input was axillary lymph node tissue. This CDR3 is CASMGGRLNQPQYF. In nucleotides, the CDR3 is TGTGCCAGCATGGGGGGACGGCTCAATCAGCCCCAGTATTTT.